Below, 7 T cell receptor beta chains from the same sample are listed, as sequenced in a study of PD-1 blockade in mismatch repair-deficient tumors (dated by TCRdb to about 2017). The library was made by the immunoSEQ multiplex PCR assay. In its TCRdb copy, this immuneACCESS table keeps in-frame sequences only and misses some clones. Where compared with another copy, unresolved V genes explain less than half of these, and the others have no known cause. Recorded for this sample are around 52,000 clones; about 84% of them occurred a single time. The top ten constitute over 7.5% of the sample. The sequences come from peripheral blood, collected less than 21 weeks after starting pembrolizumab. The receptors were gathered from an adult with mismatch repair-deficient cancer.

This clone has only a few counts. The chain employs TRBV27 and TRBJ2-7; no clear D gene. The V gene's germline CDR1 is MNHEY and CDR2 SMNVEV (reference sequence). The germline V and J ends were trimmed by 5 bases and 0 bases, with 8 bases remaining between them. The CDR3 is made up of 13 amino acids. CDR3 nucleotide sequence: TGTGCCAGCAGTCTCCAGCCCTCCTACGAGCAGTACTTC. Translation gives CASSLQPSYEQYF.

This clone occurred once. The chain uses TRBV19 and TRBJ2-3; D gene uncertain. The CDR3 has 12 amino acids. V dropped 3 bases and J dropped 3 bases, with 4 bases sitting between them. Germline V lookup: CDR1 LNHDA, CDR2 SQIVND (reference sequence). CDR3: CASSMGTDTQYF. CDR3 DNA: TGTGCCAGTAGTATGGGAACAGATACGCAGTATTTT.

The chain is built from TRBV30 and TRBJ1-2; 10 positions match TRBD1. From germline, CDR1 is GTSNPN and CDR2 SVGIG (reference sequence). CDR3 length equals 15 residues. The V segment lost 0 bases and the J segment 6 bases; nucleotides outside the gene matches: 7. The CDR3 spells CAWSVRRQGANGYTF. The CDR3 nucleotides read TGTGCCTGGAGTGTACGGAGACAGGGGGCGAATGGCTACACCTTC.

This rearrangement joins TRBV4-3 to TRBJ2-7, with TRBD2 as a possible D gene (5 bases). V was trimmed by 1 base and J by 2 bases, leaving 12 bases between them. Germline V gene sequence: CDR1 LGHNA, CDR2 YSLEER. The CDR3 extends over 15 amino acids. CDR3 protein: CASSQGALGAYEQYF. The CDR3 bases are TGCGCCAGCAGCCAAGGAGCTCTGGGAGCCTACGAGCAGTACTTC.

The gene calls are TRBV5-4 and TRBJ2-7; TRBD1 is a possible D gene (7 bases). This CDR3 comprises 14 residues. CDR1 and CDR2 from the germline V gene are SGHNT and YYREEE (reference sequence). Trimming pared 4 bases from V and 3 bases from J, leaving 14 bases between. CDR3 residues: CASSPGGQNYEQYF. The CDR3 coding sequence is TGTGCCAGCAGCCCCGGGGGACAGAACTACGAGCAGTACTTC.

The CDR3 nucleotides are TGTGCCAGCAGCGGGACTAGAGGAGAGACCCAGTACTTC. Amino acids: CASSGTRGETQYF. The V gene is TRBV9, the J gene TRBJ2-5, with 7 bases aligning to TRBD2. J gave up 4 bases and V 3 bases, and 3 bases lay outside the gene matches. CDR1 and CDR2 (germline): SGDLS, YYNGEE. The CDR3 consists of 13 residues.

As concerns this clone: The same CDR3 can be traced to other DNA sequences in this sample. The V call is TRBV30, the J call TRBJ2-2, with 15 bases that match TRBD2. After removal of 4 bases from V and 4 bases from J, the junction contained 10 bases not matched to a gene. The CDR3 has 18 residues. CDR1 and CDR2 (germline): GTSNPN, SVGIG (reference sequence). CDR3 sequence reads: CAWTPPGLAGGPTGELFF. DNA for the CDR3: TGTGCCTGGACCCCTCCCGGACTAGCGGGAGGGCCCACCGGGGAGCTGTTTTTT.